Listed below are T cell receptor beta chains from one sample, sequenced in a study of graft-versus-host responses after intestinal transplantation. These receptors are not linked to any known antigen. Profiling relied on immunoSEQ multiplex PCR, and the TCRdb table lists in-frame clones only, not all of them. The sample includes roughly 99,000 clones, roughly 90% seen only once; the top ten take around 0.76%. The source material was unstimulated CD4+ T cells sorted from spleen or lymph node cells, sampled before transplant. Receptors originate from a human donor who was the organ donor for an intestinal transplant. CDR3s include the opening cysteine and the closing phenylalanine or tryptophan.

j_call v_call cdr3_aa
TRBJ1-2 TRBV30 CAWSRGYGYTF
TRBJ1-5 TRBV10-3 CAIRGQGIGQPQHF
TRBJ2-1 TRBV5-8 CASSHSGRAYNEQFF
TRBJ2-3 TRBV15 CATSRDLGQGAADTQYF
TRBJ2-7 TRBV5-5 CASSDGEGVSYEQYF
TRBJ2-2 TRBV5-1 CASSLGGAGELFF
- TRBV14 CASSQNRGPLYEQYF
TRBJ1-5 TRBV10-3 CAISADSGARPQHF
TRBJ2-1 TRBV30 CAWSGLSSYNEQFF
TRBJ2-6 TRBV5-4 CASSRDSGANVLTF
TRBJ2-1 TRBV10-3 CAISEAGVYNEQFF
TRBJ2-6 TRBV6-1 CASSQSSGANVLTF
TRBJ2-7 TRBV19 CASTDAGSSYEQYF
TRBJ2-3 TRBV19 CASSGGPDSDTDTQYF
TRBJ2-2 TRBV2 CASSEVSGGAGELFF
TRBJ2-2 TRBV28 CASRSTGGGTGELFF
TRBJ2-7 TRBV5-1 CASSLGDPGEQYF
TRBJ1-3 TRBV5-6 CASSLVGVPVSGNTIYF
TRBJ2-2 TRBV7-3 CASSLRAGELFF
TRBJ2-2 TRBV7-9 CASSPDRGDTGELFF
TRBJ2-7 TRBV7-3 CASSLGSTARQYF
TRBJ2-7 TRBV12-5 CASGSGSSYEQYF
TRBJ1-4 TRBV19 CASSISVASEKLFF
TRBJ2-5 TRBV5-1 CASSFGVETQYF
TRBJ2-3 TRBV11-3 CASSPPQLRSRADTQYF
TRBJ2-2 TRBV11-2 CASSLKRVANTGELFF
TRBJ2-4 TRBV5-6 CASSWGDRPNIQYF
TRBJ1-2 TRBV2 CAGRQGANGYTF
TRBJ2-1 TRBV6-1 CASSPQGTYYNEQFF
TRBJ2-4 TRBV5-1 CASSPLSNKNIQYF
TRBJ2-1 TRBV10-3 CAISANGGNEQFF
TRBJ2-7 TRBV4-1 CASSPGTGVYEQYF
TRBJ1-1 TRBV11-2 CASSLRDSMLGTEAFF
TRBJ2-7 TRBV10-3 CAISGGGALYEQYF
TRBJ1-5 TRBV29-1 CSATGGSNQPQHF
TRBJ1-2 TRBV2 CASSGTGDSGYTF
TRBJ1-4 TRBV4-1 CASSQDLDWDRLNEKLFF
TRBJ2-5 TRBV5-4 CASSVKETQYF
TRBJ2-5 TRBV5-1 CASRSGGVLETQYF
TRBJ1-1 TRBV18 CASSRLGGADEAFF
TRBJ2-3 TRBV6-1 CASSDRTAREVDTQYF
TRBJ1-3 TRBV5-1 CASSDRGPPGNTIYF
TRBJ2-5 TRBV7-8 CASSLSRETQYF
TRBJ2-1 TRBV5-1 CASSLAGRGSYNEQFF